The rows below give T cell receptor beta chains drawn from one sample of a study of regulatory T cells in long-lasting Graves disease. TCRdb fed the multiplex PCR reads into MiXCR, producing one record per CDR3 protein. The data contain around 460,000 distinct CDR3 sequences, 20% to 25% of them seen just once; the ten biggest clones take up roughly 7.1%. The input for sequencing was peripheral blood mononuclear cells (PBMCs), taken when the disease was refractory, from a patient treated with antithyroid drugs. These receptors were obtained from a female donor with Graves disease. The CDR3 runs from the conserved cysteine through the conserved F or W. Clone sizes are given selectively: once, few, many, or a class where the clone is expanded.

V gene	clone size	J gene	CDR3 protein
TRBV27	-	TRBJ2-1	CASSLRADSITNNEQFF
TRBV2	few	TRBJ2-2	CASSTEDGTGELFF
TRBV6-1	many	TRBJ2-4	CASDKKGGLRIQYF
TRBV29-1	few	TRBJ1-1	CSVTQGGTEAFF
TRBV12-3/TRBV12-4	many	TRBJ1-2	CASSLWGGSNYGYTF
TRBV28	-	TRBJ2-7	CAKRGGYEQYF
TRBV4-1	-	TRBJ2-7	CASSQGGRTLYEQYF
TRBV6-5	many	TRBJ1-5	CASSYSHTGSRQPQHF
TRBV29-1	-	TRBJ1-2	CSVTGGYGYTF
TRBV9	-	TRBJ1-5	CASSVAGGHQPQHF
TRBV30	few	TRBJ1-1	CAWSRAINTEAFF
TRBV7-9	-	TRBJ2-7	CASSLTMGAGTDSLYEQYF
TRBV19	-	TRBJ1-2	CASSAVTRDGYTF
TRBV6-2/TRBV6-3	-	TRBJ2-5	CASSSLEKKRETQYF
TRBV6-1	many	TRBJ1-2	CASRTASNYGYTF
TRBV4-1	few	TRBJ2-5	CASSQEGGGIGLAGETQYF
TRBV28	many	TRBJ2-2	CASSIAGNTGELFF
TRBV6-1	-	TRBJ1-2	CASSLSWTGDYGYTF
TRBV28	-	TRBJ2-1	CASSLPWTSGPEQFF